This paragraph covers one T cell receptor beta chain sequence. The target antigen is unknown. The data derive from a study of T cell responses to AZD1222 COVID-19 vaccine. Study-wide results and caveats: Clonal diversity was possibly underestimated; the donors were predominantly white British and more often female.

V gave up 5 bases and J gave up 2 bases; unmatched junction bases: 4. The CDR3 runs 14 residues. Germline CDR1 MNHEY, CDR2 SMNVEV (reference sequence). Second-dose intervals of approximately 4 or approximately 12 weeks were pooled. Assay: immunoSEQ multiplex PCR; the TCRdb copy retains only in-frame clones and omits some. The sample lists roughly 180,000 clones, roughly nine tenths occurring once. The origin of this receptor is an adult who received the AZD1222 COVID-19 vaccine. The chain has TRBV27 and TRBJ2-7, with 9 bases matching TRBD1. This specimen was peripheral blood, taken 28 days after the second AZD1222 dose. The DNA of the CDR3 is TGTGCCAGCAGTCCCGGGACAGGGCCCTACGAGCAGTACTTC. The encoded protein is CASSPGTGPYEQYF.